The 20 T cell receptor beta chains below were found in one sample sequenced in a study of OX40 agonist ivuxolimab in advanced cancers. Using immunoSEQ multiplex PCR, the repertoire was profiled, and TCRdb retains in-frame clones only, with some absent. The sample comprises under 95,000 clones, more than 80% of which are singletons, and 2.5% to 3% rests with the top ten. Sequences were derived from CD4+ or CD8+ T cells sorted from blood, sampled in a trial of the OX40 agonist ivuxolimab. The origin of the receptors is an adult with an advanced solid tumor such as melanoma, head and neck, liver or kidney cancer.

This clone was found a few times. This chain uses TRBV19 with TRBJ1-5; D gene unclear. The CDR3 length is 14 residues. Trimming took 5 bases from V and 0 from J, leaving 8 bases between them. Germline-derived CDR1 and CDR2 are LNHDA and SQIVND (reference sequence). CDR3 in DNA: TGTGCCAGTAGTCCTCAATATAGCAATCAGCCCCAGCATTTT. Its protein is CASSPQYSNQPQHF.

DNA for the CDR3: TGTGCCAGCAGCCCGCGGACAGCTGGCTACACCTTC. This encodes CASSPRTAGYTF. This rearrangement joins TRBV5-6 to TRBJ1-2; a possible D gene is TRBD1 (6 bases). The germline V gene encodes CDR1 SGHDT and CDR2 YYEEEE. V dropped 4 bases and J dropped 7 bases, with 11 bases sitting between them. The CDR3 consists of 12 residues. Drawing the rest from reference TRBV5-6 and TRBJ1-2, the complete variable domain is DAGVTQSPTHLIKTRGQQVTLRCSPKSGHDTVSWYQQALGQGPQFIFQYYEEEERQRGNFPDRFSGHQFPNYSSELNVNALLLGDSALYLCASSPRTAGYTFGSGTRLTVV.

The chain uses TRBV2 and TRBJ1-6; 7 bases are a match to TRBD1. The CDR3 spans 15 residues. Germline CDR1 and CDR2: SNHLY and FYNNEI. V was clipped by 1 base and J by 10 bases; unmatched bases: 7. CDR3 sequence: CASSEESRGRSPLHF. The CDR3 DNA reads as TGTGCCAGCAGTGAAGAGAGTAGGGGGCGATCACCCCTCCACTTT.

This clone has only one observation. The V and J genes are TRBV7-2 and TRBJ1-5; TRBD1 might be the D (5 bases). CDR1 SGHTA and CDR2 FQGNSA come from the germline V gene. The V gene lost 5 bases and the J gene lost 1 base, with 6 bases spanning the gap. CDR3 length: 13 residues. CDR3 loop: CASSAGSNQPQHF. CDR3 DNA: TGTGCCAGCAGCGCAGGGAGCAATCAGCCCCAGCATTTT.

The chain joins TRBV6-1 to TRBJ1-1, with D uncertain. Germline loops: CDR1 MNHNS, CDR2 SASEGT. Deletions cut 5 bases from V and 3 bases from J, with 10 bases between. This CDR3 is built from 13 residues. CDR3 bases: TGTGCCAGCAGTACCACCTCTTACACTGAAGCTTTCTTT. The encoded protein is CASSTTSYTEAFF.

This clone was observed once. The chain employs TRBV7-8 and TRBJ2-1, with 9 bases fitting TRBD2. Unmatched junction bases numbered 17, after V lost 2 bases and J lost 3 bases. This CDR3 is 20 amino acids long. Germline CDR1 reads SGHVS; CDR2 reads FQNEAQ. The CDR3 spells CASSLMIGRVASGIYNEQFF. Written as DNA, the CDR3 is TGTGCCAGCAGCTTAATGATAGGAAGAGTAGCTAGCGGGATCTACAATGAGCAGTTCTTC.

The gene calls are TRBV14 and TRBJ2-7, with 8 bases fitting TRBD2. Germline V gene sequence: CDR1 SGHDN, CDR2 FVKESK. This CDR3 contains 14 residues. V was clipped by 8 bases and J by 3 bases; unmatched bases: 9. CDR3 sequence (DNA): TGTGCCAGCGGACGGGGGGGCCTAATCTACGAGCAGTACTTC. It translates to CASGRGGLIYEQYF. Together with reference TRBV14 and TRBJ2-7, the CDR3 gives the full variable domain: EAGVTQFPSHSVIEKGQTVTLRCDPISGHDNLYWYRRVMGKEIKFLLHFVKESKQDESGMPNNRFLAERTGGTYSTLKVQPAELEDSGVYFCASGRGGLIYEQYFGPGTRLTVT.

The genes are TRBV2 and TRBJ2-6; D uncertain. V was clipped by 10 bases and J by 0 bases, with 10 bases between them. CDR1 and CDR2 (germline): SNHLY, FYNNEI. The CDR3 is 14 residues long. CDR3 in DNA: TGTGCCAACCAGCTTTTCTCTGGGGCCAACGTCCTGACTTTC. The encoded protein is CANQLFSGANVLTF.

This chain connects TRBV5-6 to TRBJ1-6, with D perhaps matching TRBD1 (5 bases). The CDR3 is 17 amino acids. Between the trimmed V and J ends, which lost 6 bases and 2 bases, there was a span of 18 bases. Per germline, CDR1 SGHDT and CDR2 YYEEEE. The CDR3 region has the DNA TGTGCCAGCACCCTGATGAGGGGCGGCCCCTATAATTCACCCCTCCACTTT. This translates into CASTLMRGGPYNSPLHF.

The V and J genes are TRBV7-6 and TRBJ2-3; 13 bases are a match to TRBD2. In germline, CDR1 is SGHVS, CDR2 FNYEAQ. CDR3 length: 16 amino acids. V was clipped by 4 bases and J by 1 base; unmatched bases: 2. In DNA, the CDR3 is TGTGCCAGCAGCTATACTAGCGGGGGGGGCACAGATACGCAGTATTTT. Encoded protein: CASSYTSGGGTDTQYF.

The chain uses TRBV21-1 and TRBJ1-5. TRBV21-1 is designated a pseudogene. The CDR3 is made up of 15 amino acids. As DNA, the CDR3 is TGTGCCAGCAGCAAAAGTAAGGGGAGGAAGCAGCCCCAGCATTTT. Translation: CASSKSKGRKQPQHF.

The rearrangement joins TRBV6-6 to TRBJ1-1, with D possibly TRBD1 on 5 matching bases. The V end was cut by 6 bases, the J end by 1 base, with 15 bases between. CDR1 is MNHNY, CDR2 SVGAGI, per germline (reference sequence). The CDR3 sequence is 15 residues long. CDR3 coding DNA: TGTGCCAGCAGGGCTGGGGGGGTCAAGAACACTGAAGCTTTCTTT. Its translation: CASRAGGVKNTEAFF.

The genes are TRBV25-1 and TRBJ2-2; the D is unclear. The CDR3 has 11 residues. The V and J ends lost 10 bases and 9 bases respectively, with 12 bases between them. Germline-derived CDR1 and CDR2 are MGHDK and SYGVNS. The CDR3 DNA follows: TGTGCCACCTCCAGTAAGTGGGAGCTGTTTTTT. Its protein product is CATSSKWELFF.

The chain joins TRBV2 to TRBJ1-2; perhaps TRBD1 as D (6 bases). Trimming pared 8 bases from V and 8 bases from J, leaving 15 bases between. CDR1 is SNHLY and CDR2 is FYNNEI in the germline V gene. The CDR3 is made up of 12 amino acids. The CDR3 DNA is TGTGCCAGCGGCGGGGGCTCCGGGGGCTACACCTTC. Residues: CASGGGSGGYTF.

This chain joins TRBV7-3 and TRBJ1-1; TRBD1 agrees at 9 bases. Losses at the gene ends were 1 base for V and 0 bases for J; bases not matched to a gene: 9. In germline, CDR1 is SGHTA, CDR2 FQGTGA. CDR3 length equals 18 residues. CDR3 amino acids: CASSLRAGTGKLNTEAFF. CDR3 bases: TGTGCCAGCAGCTTAAGGGCCGGGACAGGGAAGTTGAACACTGAAGCTTTCTTT. Supplemented by reference TRBV7-3 and TRBJ1-1, the full variable domain reads GAGVSQTPSNKVTEKGKYVELRCDPISGHTALYWYRQSLGQGPEFLIYFQGTGAADDSGLPNDRFFAVRPEGSVSTLKIQRTERGDSAVYLCASSLRAGTGKLNTEAFFGQGTRLTVV.

The chain couples TRBV2 to TRBJ1-5, with unresolved D. V lost 3 bases to trimming and J lost 1 base, with 4 bases between them. The CDR3 is 13 amino acids. Per germline, CDR1 SNHLY and CDR2 FYNNEI. The CDR3 is CASSESSNQPQHF. The CDR3 DNA follows: TGTGCCAGCAGTGAGAGCAGCAATCAGCCCCAGCATTTT.

The genes are TRBV6-6 and TRBJ1-1; D gene unclear. The CDR3 length is 14 residues. Germline CDR1 and CDR2: MNHNY and SVGAGI (reference sequence). V lost 4 bases, J lost 0 bases, and 9 bases lay in between. The CDR3 spells CASSSQLMNTEAFF. As DNA, the CDR3 is TGTGCCAGCAGTTCGCAACTGATGAACACTGAAGCTTTCTTT.

The gene calls are TRBV7-2 and TRBJ2-3, with 15 bases lining up with TRBD2. CDR1 is SGHTA, CDR2 FQGNSA, per germline. The CDR3 is made up of 17 amino acids. With V trimmed by 3 bases and J by 4 bases, 5 bases remained unmatched. CDR3 in amino acids: CASSFTGTSGGPDTQYF. CDR3 nucleotides: TGTGCCAGCAGCTTTACCGGGACTAGCGGGGGGCCAGATACGCAGTATTTT. The whole variable domain, remainder taken from reference TRBV7-2 and TRBJ2-3, is GAGVSQSPSNKVTEKGKDVELRCDPISGHTALYWYRQSLGQGLEFLIYFQGNSAPDKSGLPSDRFSAERTGGSVSTLTIQRTQQEDSAVYLCASSFTGTSGGPDTQYFGPGTRLTVL.

The chain carries TRBV19 and TRBJ2-5; TRBD1 or TRBD2 may be the D gene (5 bases each). The CDR3 is 13 amino acids. The germline V gene has CDR1 LNHDA and CDR2 SQIVND (reference sequence). Trimming cost V 3 bases and J 1 base, with 6 bases left between them. The CDR3 reads CASSIGAQETQYF. CDR3 nucleotides: TGTGCCAGTAGTATCGGGGCCCAAGAGACCCAGTACTTC.

This chain uses TRBV19 with TRBJ1-5; 10 bases agree with TRBD1. V lost 9 bases and J lost 7; bases outside the gene matches: 6. Germline lookup yields CDR1 LNHDA and CDR2 SQIVND (reference sequence). CDR3 length: 13 amino acids. The CDR3 loop is CASGTGEGQPQHF. In nucleotides, the CDR3 is TGTGCCAGCGGGACAGGGGAGGGGCAGCCCCAGCATTTT.